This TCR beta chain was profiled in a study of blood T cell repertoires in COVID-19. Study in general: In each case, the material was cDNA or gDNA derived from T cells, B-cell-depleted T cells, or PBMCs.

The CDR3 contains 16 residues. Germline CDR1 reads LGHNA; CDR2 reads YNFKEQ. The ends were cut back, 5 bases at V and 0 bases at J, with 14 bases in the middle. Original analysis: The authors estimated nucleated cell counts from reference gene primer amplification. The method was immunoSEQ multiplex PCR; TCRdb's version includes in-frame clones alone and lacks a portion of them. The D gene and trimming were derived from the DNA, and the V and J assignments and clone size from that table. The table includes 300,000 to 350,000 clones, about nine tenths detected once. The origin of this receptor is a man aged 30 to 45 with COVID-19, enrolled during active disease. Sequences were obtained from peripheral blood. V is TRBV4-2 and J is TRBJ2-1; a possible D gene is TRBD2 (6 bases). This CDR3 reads CASSNPGGSSYNEQFF. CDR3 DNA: TGTGCCAGCAGCAACCCCGGGGGTTCCTCCTACAATGAGCAGTTCTTC.